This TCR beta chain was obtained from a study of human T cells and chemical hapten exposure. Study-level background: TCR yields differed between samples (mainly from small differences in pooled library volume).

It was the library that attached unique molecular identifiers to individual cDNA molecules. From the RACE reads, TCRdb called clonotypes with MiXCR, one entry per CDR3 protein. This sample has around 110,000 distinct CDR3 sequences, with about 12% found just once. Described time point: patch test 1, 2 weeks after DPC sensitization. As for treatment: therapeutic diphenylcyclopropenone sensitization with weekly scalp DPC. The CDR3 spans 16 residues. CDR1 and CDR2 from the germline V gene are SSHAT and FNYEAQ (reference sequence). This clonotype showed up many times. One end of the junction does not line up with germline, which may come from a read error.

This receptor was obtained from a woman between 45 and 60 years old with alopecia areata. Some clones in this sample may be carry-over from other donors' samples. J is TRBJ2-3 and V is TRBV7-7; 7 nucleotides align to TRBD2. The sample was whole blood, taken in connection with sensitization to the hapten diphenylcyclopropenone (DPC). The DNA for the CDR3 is TGTGCTAGCAGCTTAGGCGGGGGTCCCTTCGGTGATACGCAGTATTTT. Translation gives CASSLGGGPFGDTQYF.